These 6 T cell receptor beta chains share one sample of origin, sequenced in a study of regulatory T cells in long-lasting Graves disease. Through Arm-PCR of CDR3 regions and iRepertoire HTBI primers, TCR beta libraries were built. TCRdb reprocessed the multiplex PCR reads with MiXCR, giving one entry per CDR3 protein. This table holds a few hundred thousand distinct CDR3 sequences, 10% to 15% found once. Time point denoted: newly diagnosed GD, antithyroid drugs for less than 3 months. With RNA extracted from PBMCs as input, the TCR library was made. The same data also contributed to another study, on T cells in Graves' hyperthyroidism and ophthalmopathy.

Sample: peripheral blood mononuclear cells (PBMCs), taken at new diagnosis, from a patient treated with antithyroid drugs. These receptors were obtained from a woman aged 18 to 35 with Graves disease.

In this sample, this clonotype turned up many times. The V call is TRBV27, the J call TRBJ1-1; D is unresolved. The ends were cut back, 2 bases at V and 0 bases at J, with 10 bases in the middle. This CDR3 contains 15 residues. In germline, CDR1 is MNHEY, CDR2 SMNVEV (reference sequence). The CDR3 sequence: CASSLKTGLNTEAFF. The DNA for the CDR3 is TGTGCCAGCAGTTTAAAAACCGGGTTGAACACTGAAGCTTTCTTT.

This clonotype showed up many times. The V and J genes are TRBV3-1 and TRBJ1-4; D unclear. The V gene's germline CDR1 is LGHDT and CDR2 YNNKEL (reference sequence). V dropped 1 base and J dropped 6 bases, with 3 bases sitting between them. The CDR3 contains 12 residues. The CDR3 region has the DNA TGTGCCAGCAGCCAAGCGGATGAAAAACTGTTTTTT. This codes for CASSQADEKLFF.

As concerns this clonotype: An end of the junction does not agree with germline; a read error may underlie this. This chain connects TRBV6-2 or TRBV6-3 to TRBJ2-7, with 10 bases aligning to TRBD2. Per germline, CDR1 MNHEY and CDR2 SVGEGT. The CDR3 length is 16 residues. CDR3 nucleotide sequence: TGTGCCAGCAGTTACTCCAGGACTAGCGGAGCCTACGGGCAGTACTTC. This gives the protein CASSYSRTSGAYGQYF.

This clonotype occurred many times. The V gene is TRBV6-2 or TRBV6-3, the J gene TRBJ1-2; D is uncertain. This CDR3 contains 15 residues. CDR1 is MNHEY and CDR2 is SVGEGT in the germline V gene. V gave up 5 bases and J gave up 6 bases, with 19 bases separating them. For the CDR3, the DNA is TGTGCCAGCAGTGAATTCCGGCGTCCGAGAAATGGCTACACCTTC. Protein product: CASSEFRRPRNGYTF.

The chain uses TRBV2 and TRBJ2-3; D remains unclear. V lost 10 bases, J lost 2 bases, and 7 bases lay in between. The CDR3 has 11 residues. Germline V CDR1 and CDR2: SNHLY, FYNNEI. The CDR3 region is CATRLTDTQYF. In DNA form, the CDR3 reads TGTGCCACCCGACTCACAGATACGCAGTATTTT. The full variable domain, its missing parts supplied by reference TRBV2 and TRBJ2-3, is EPEVTQTPSHQVTQMGQEVILRCVPISNHLYFYWYRQILGQKVEFLVSFYNNEISEKSEIFDDQFSVERPDGSNFTLKIRSTKLEDSAMYFCATRLTDTQYFGPGTRLTVL.

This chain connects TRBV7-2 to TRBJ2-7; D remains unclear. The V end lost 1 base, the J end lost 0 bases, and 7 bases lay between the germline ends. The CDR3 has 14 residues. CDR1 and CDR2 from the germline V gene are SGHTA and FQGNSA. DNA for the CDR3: TGTGCCAGCAGCTTAGGGCAGACCTCCTACGAGCAGTACTTC. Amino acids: CASSLGQTSYEQYF.